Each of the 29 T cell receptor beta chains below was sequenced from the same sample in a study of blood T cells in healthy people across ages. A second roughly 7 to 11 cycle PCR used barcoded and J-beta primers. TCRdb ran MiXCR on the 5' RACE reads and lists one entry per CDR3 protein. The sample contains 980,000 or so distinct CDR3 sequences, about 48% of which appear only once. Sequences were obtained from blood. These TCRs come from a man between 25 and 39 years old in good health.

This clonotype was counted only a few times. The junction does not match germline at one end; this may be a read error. The CDR3 loop reads CASSLITSGAYEQYF. Here the CDR3 DNA reads TGTGCCAGTAGCTTGATCACTAGCGGGGCCTACGAGCAGTACTTC. J is TRBJ2-7 and V is TRBV7-2, with 10 bases identical to TRBD2. Germline V lookup: CDR1 SGHTA, CDR2 FQGNSA. There are 15 residues in the CDR3.

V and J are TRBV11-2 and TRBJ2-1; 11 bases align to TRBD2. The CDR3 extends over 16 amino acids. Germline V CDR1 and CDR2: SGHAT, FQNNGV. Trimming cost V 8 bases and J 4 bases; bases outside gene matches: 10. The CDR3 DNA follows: TGTGCCAGCCTCACTAGCGGGGGCTCGCTTTACAATGAGCAGTTCTTC. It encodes CASLTSGGSLYNEQFF.

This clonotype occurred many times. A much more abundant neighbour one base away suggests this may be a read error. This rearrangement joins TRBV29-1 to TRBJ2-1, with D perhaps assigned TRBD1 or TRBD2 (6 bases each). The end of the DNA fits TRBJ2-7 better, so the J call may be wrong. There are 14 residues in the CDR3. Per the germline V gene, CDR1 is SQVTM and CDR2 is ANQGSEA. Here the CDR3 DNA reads TGCAGCGTTGAATTGGGGGGCTCCTACAATGAGCAGTACTTC. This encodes CSVELGGSYNEQYF.

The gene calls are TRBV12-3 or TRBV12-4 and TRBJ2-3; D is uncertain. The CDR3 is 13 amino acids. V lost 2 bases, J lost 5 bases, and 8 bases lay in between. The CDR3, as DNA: TGTGCCAGCAGTTTAAGTCCCCTAGATACGCAGTATTTT. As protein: CASSLSPLDTQYF.

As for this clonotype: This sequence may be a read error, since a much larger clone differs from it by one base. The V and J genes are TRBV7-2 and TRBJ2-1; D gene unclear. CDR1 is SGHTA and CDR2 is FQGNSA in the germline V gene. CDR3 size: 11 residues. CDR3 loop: CASSFLNGQFF. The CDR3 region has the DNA TGTGCCAGCAGCTTCCTCAATGGGCAGTTCTTC. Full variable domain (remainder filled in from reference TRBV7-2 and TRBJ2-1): GAGVSQSPSNKVTEKGKDVELRCDPISGHTALYWYRQSLGQGLEFLIYFQGNSAPDKSGLPSDRFSAERTGGSVSTLTIQRTQQEDSAVYLCASSFLNGQFFGPGTRLTVL.

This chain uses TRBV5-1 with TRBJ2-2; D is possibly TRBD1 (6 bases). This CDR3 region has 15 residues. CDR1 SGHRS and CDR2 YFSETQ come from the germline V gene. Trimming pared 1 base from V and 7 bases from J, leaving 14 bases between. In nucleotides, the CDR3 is TGCGCCAGCAGCTTGAGGACAGTTGGCGGCGGGGAGCTGTTTTTT. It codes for CASSLRTVGGGELFF.

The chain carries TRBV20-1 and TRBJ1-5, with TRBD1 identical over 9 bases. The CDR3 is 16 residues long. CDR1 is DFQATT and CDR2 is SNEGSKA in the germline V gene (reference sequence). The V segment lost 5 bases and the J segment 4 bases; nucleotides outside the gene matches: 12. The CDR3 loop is CSASPGGTGYNQPQHF. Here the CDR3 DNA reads TGCAGTGCTTCTCCGGGGGGGACAGGGTATAATCAGCCCCAGCATTTT.

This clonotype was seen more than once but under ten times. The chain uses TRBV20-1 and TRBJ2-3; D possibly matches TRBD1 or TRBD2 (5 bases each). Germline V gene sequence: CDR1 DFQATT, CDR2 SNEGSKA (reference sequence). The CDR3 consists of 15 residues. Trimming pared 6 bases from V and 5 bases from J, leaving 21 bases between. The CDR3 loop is CSAPNPLGVGDTQYF. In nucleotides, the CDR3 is TGCAGTGCGCCGAACCCCCTGGGGGTTGGAGATACGCAGTATTTT.

The CDR3 nucleotides read TGTGCCAGCAGTCTCTTAAGCGGGACAGCCAACAATGAGCAGTTCTTC. Its translation is CASSLLSGTANNEQFF. The chain recombines TRBV28 with TRBJ2-1; D possibly uses TRBD1 or TRBD2 (7 bases each). This CDR3 is built from 16 residues. Germline loops: CDR1 MDHEN, CDR2 SYDVKM. V was trimmed by 5 bases and J by 5 bases, leaving 19 bases between them.

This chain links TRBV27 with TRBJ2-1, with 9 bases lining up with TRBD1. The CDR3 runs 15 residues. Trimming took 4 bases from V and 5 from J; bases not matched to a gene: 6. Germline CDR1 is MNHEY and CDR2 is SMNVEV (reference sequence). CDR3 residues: CASSSRQGVDNEQFF. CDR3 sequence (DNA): TGTGCCAGCAGTTCTCGACAGGGGGTTGACAATGAGCAGTTCTTC.

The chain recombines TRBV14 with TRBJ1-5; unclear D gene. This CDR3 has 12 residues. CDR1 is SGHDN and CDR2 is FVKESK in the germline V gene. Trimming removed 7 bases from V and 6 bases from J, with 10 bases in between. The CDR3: CASTVGGQPQHF. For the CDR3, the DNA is TGTGCCAGCACCGTGGGAGGTCAGCCCCAGCATTTT.

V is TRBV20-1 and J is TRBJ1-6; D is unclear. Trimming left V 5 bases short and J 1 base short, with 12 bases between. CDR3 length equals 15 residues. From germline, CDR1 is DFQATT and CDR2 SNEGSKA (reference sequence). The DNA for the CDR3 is TGCAGTGCTTGGGAAGGCGGGTCCTATAATTCACCCCTCCACTTT. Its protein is CSAWEGGSYNSPLHF.

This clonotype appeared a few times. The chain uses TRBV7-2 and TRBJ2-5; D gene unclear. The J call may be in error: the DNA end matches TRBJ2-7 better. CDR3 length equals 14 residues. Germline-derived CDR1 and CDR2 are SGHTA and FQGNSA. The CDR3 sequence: CASSPLGKDYEQYF. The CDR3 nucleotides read TGTGCCAGCAGCCCCTTGGGGAAGGACTACGAGCAGTACTTC.

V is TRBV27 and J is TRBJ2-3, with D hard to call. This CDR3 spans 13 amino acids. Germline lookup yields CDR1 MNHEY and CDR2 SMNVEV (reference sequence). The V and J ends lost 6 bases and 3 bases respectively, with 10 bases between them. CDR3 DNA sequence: TGTGCCAGCAGCGGCTTCGGAACAGATACGCAGTATTTT. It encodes CASSGFGTDTQYF.

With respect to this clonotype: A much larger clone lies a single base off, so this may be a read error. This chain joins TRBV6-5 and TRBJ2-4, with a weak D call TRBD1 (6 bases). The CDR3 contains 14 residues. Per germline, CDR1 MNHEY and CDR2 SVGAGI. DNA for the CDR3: TGTGCCAGCAGGGGCACAGGACAGAAAAACATTCGGTACTTC. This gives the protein CASRGTGQKNIRYF.

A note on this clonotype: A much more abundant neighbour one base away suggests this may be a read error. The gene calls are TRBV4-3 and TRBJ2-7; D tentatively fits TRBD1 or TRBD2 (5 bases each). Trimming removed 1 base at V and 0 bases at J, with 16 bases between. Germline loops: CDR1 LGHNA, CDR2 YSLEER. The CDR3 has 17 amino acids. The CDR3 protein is CASSQGARDGISYEQYF. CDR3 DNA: TGCGCCAGCAGCCAAGGTGCACGGGACGGTATCTCCTACGAGCAGTACTTC.

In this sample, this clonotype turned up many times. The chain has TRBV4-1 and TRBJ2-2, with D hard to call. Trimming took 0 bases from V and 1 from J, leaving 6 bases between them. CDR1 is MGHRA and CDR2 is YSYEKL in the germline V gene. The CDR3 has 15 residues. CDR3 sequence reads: CASSQDPGNTGELFF. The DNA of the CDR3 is TGCGCCAGCAGCCAAGATCCGGGGAACACCGGGGAGCTGTTTTTT.

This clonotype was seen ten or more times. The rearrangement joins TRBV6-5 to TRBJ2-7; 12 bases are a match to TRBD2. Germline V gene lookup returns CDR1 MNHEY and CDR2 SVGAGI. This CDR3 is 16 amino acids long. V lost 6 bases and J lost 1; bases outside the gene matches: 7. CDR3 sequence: CASRRTSGGSSYEQYF. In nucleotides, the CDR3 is TGTGCCAGCAGACGTACTAGCGGGGGGTCATCCTACGAGCAGTACTTC.

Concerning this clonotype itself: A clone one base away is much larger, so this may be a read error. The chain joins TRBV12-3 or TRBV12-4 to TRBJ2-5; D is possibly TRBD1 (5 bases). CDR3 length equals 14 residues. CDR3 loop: CASSVPDTQETRYF. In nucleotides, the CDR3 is TGTGCCAGCAGTGTACCGGACACCCAAGAGACCCGGTACTTC.

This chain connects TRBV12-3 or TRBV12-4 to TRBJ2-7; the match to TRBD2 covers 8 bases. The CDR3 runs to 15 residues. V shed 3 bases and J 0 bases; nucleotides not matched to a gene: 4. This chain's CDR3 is CASSFLAGGSYEQYF. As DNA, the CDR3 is TGTGCCAGCAGTTTTCTGGCGGGGGGCTCCTACGAGCAGTACTTC.

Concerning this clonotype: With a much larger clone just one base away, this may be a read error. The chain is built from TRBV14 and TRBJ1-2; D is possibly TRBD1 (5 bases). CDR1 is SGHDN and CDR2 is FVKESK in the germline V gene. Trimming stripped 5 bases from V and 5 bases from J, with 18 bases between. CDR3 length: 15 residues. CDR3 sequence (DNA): TGTGCCAGCAGCAAAATGGTCGCGGGGCCGTATGGCTACACCTTC. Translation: CASSKMVAGPYGYTF.

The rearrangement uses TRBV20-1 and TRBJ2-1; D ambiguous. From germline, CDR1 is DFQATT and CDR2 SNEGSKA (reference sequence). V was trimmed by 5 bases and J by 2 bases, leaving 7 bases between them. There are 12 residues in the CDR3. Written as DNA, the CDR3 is TGCAGTGCTCTGCCCCCCTACAATGAGCAGTTCTTC. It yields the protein CSALPPYNEQFF.

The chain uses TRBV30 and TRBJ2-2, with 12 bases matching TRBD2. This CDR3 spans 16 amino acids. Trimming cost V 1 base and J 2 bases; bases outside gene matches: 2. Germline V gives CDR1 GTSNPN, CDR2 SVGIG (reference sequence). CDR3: CAWSGLAGVNTGELFF. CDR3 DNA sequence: TGTGCCTGGAGTGGACTAGCGGGGGTCAACACCGGGGAGCTGTTTTTT.

Here the CDR3 reads CSARDLSGDTDTQYF. The CDR3 DNA follows: TGCAGTGCTAGAGATCTTAGCGGGGACACAGATACGCAGTATTTT. V usage is TRBV20-1 and J usage is TRBJ2-3; TRBD2 matches 8 bases. CDR1 is DFQATT and CDR2 is SNEGSKA in the germline V gene (reference sequence). V lost 0 bases to trimming and J lost 2 bases; unmatched junction nucleotides: 4. The CDR3 length is 15 residues.

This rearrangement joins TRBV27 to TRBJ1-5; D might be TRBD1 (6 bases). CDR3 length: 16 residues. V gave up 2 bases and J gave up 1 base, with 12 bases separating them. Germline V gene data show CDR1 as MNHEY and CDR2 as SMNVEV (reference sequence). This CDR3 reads CASSLRGGPSNQPQHF. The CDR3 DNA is TGTGCCAGCAGTTTACGGGGGGGCCCCAGCAATCAGCCCCAGCATTTT.

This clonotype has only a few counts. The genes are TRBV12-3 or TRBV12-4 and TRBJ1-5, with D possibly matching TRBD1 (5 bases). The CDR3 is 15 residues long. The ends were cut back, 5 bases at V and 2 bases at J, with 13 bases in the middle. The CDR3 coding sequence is TGTGCCAGCAGTGGACAAGGGTTCGGCAATCAGCCCCAGCATTTT. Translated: CASSGQGFGNQPQHF.

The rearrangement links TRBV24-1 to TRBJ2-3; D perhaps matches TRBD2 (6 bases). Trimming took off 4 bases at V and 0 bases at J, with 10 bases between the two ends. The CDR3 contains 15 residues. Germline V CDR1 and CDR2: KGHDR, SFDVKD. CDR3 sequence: CATSETGTSTDTQYF. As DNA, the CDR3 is TGTGCCACCAGTGAGACCGGGACTAGCACAGATACGCAGTATTTT.

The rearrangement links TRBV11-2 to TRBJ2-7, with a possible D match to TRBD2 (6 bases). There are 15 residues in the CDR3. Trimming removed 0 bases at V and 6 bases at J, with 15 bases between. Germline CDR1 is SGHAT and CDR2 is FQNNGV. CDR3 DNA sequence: TGTGCCAGCAGCTTAGATGCGGGGCCCCCCTCCGAGCAGTACTTC. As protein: CASSLDAGPPSEQYF.

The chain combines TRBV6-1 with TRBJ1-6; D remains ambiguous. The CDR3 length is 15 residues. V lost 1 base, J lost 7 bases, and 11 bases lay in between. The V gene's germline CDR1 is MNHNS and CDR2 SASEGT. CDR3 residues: CASSEVWQINSPLHF. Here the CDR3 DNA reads TGTGCCAGCAGTGAAGTTTGGCAGATAAATTCACCCCTCCACTTT.